This T cell receptor (beta chain) derives from a study of T cell responses to AZD1222 COVID-19 vaccine. Study-level results: Breadth and depth of Spike-specific TCRs rose after two AZD1222 doses. The study identified only six AZD1222 recipients as seropositive at baseline. Donors were mostly white British, more females; clonal diversity possibly underestimated.

Here immunoSEQ multiplex PCR was the method, and the copy in TCRdb shows in-frame clones only, minus some. The table includes some 280,000 clones, 90% to 95% detected once. Note on this clone: Its antigen is unidentified.

It was second doses at about 4 or about 12 weeks that were pooled. The sequence was obtained from an adult who received the AZD1222 COVID-19 vaccine. The material was peripheral blood, obtained 28 days after the second AZD1222 dose.

The CDR3 DNA reads TGTGCCAGCAGCCAAGGGCGGGGGAGGTACATTCAGTACTTC. Translating it yields CASSQGRGRYIQYF. This rearrangement joins TRBV3-1 (or the pseudogene TRBV3-2) to TRBJ2-4; TRBD2 agrees at 7 bases. Germline trimming cut 1 base from V and 8 bases from J; bases unmatched to any gene: 5. The CDR3 is 14 residues long. Germline V gene data show CDR1 as LGHDT and CDR2 as YNNKEL (reference sequence).